The subject of this entry is one T cell receptor (beta chain). The specificity of this receptor is unknown. Per-base qualities were not stored, and no clone one base away is much larger. This sample was taken from a study of control samples from healthy donors and cancer patients (dated by TCRdb to 2019 to 2021). The receptor library was made with the immunoSEQ multiplex PCR assay. TCRdb stores this immuneACCESS table with in-frame sequences only. Part of the clones is absent; in the studies checked, under half of the shortfall reflects unresolved V genes, and no reason is known for the rest. For this sample the table gives 100,000 to 150,000 clones, of which 92% were detected only once. The top ten hold 2.1% of the sample. The source is a woman between 50 and 59 years old in good health. What was sequenced was blood.

CDR3 reads: CASSLRRDGYTF. The sequence in DNA is TGTGCCAGCAGCCTCCGCAGGGATGGCTACACCTTC. The receptor chain draws on TRBV11-2 and TRBJ1-2; the D segment could be TRBD1, given 5 matching bases. Counted from cysteine to phenylalanine, this CDR3 has 12 amino acids. The sequence is cut down to CDR3 DNA, 36 bases in frame from base 1. The V end loses 5 bases and the J end loses 6 bases, and a stretch of 10 bases separates them. The CDR1 and CDR2 encoded by the germline V gene are SGHAT and FQNNGV.